These 5 T cell receptor beta chains came from one sample sequenced in a study of T cells in Graves' hyperthyroidism and ophthalmopathy. RNA transcripts were the template for amplifying TCR beta CDR3 regions. First-round RT-PCR with HTBI primers amplified the TCR CDR3 region. Each CDR3 protein is one row after TCRdb ran MiXCR on the multiplex PCR reads. The sample has a few hundred thousand distinct CDR3 sequences; 15% to 17% are singletons. Sample: blood. These receptors came from a woman aged 18-29 years with Graves' hyperthyroidism.

This chain links TRBV9 with TRBJ2-5, with 7 nucleotides matching TRBD2. V gave up 3 bases and J gave up 0 bases; unmatched junction bases: 8. Germline CDR1 SGDLS, CDR2 YYNGEE. This CDR3 comprises 16 residues. The CDR3 sequence: CASSEGGGVHQETQYF. CDR3 DNA: TGTGCCAGCAGCGAGGGTGGGGGGGTCCACCAAGAGACCCAGTACTTC.

In its sample, this clonotype was seen a few times. The genes are TRBV7-6 and TRBJ2-7; the D call may be TRBD1 or TRBD2 (5 bases each). Trimming removed 0 bases from V and 0 bases from J, with 9 bases in between. Looked up from germline, CDR1 is SGHVS and CDR2 is FNYEAQ. CDR3 length equals 15 residues. The chain's CDR3 is CASSLADGGSYEQYF. For the CDR3, the DNA is TGTGCCAGCAGCTTAGCGGATGGGGGCTCCTACGAGCAGTACTTC.

This clonotype has a count of ten or more. The V gene is TRBV18, the J gene TRBJ1-5, with D perhaps matching TRBD1 (6 bases). The CDR3 has 16 amino acids. Germline CDR1 and CDR2: KGHSH and LQKENI. The ends were cut back, 3 bases at V and 0 bases at J, with 12 bases in the middle. The CDR3 region is CASSPARGTSNQPQHF. In DNA, the CDR3 is TGTGCCAGCTCACCGGCGAGGGGGACTAGCAATCAGCCCCAGCATTTT.

J is TRBJ2-5 and V is TRBV3-1; TRBD2 is a possible D gene (6 bases). This CDR3 comprises 14 residues. V was cut by 3 bases and J by 7 bases, with 15 bases left in between. CDR1 is LGHDT and CDR2 is YNNKEL in the germline V gene (reference sequence). As DNA, the CDR3 is TGTGCCAGCAGCCAGACTAGGTCCCACCGGACCCAGTACTTC. Its translation: CASSQTRSHRTQYF.

This clonotype was seen ten or more times. The rearrangement uses TRBV18 and TRBJ1-2, with a tentative D call TRBD1 (5 bases). In germline, CDR1 is KGHSH, CDR2 LQKENI. Trimming cost V 0 bases and J 4 bases, with 9 bases left between them. The CDR3 covers 14 residues. The CDR3 DNA is TGTGCCAGCTCACCACCGACAGCCACCTATGGCTACACCTTC. It is translated as CASSPPTATYGYTF.